One T cell receptor (beta chain) is described in this entry. Its specificity is unknown. Germline loops: CDR1 MDHEN, CDR2 SYDVKM. V was pared by 1 base and J by 5 bases, with 17 bases between. The CDR3 length is 16 residues. 13 Jbeta primers and 60 Vbeta primers were used for the PCR. Repertoires were generated with immunoSEQ multiplex PCR, while TCRdb's copy carries only in-frame clones and drops some. This sample carries over 50,000 clones, about 80% of them seen once, and the ten largest clones take over 1.5%. This entry is derived from a study of cytomegalovirus exposure and HLA in healthy donors. Notes on the study in general: Later analysis identified a missense DCLRE1C variant that was linked to TCR beta V- and J-gene trimming.

The chain carries TRBV28 and TRBJ2-5; D perhaps matches TRBD2 (6 bases). The sequencing sample was made of PBMCs. The source is a man in his forties in good health and CMV-seronegative. CDR3 residues: CASSLSPGLSGETQYF. CDR3 nucleotides: TGTGCCAGCAGTTTATCCCCCGGCCTGAGCGGGGAGACCCAGTACTTC.